This T cell receptor (beta chain) was documented in a study of spatial heterogeneity in lung cancer. General study points: The study found ubiquitous expanded tumor TCRs in blood more at resection than follow-up.

Unique molecular identifiers, one per molecule, were present on every TCR cDNA molecule. TCRdb recomputed calls from the 5' RACE reads with MiXCR, one row per CDR3 protein. Of approximately 44,000 distinct CDR3 sequences in the sample, 10% to 15% were seen once. V lost 0 bases to trimming and J lost 8 bases, with 7 bases between them. The CDR3 loop spans 12 amino acids. Time point specified: sample taken at primary tumor resection. In each case, whole RNA from tumor, nontumor lung or frozen PBMC was sequenced unsorted. There were 70 to 80 donors, all of them untreated patients with early-stage non-small cell lung cancer. In the case of this clonotype: What it binds is not known.

The sample here was PBMCs, taken at surgery. This rearrangement joins TRBV12-3 or TRBV12-4 to TRBJ1-2; D unclear. The clonotype originates from a female donor with early-stage non-small cell lung cancer. This CDR3 is CASSLAFDGYTF. The CDR3 DNA follows: TGTGCCAGCAGTTTAGCGTTCGACGGCTACACCTTC.